The 18 T cell receptor beta chains below come from one sample, sequenced in a study of T cell responses to AZD1222 COVID-19 vaccine. This table comes from immunoSEQ multiplex PCR, and its TCRdb copy is limited to in-frame clones, with some not included. Among 150,000 to 200,000 clones listed, 93% were seen once. Source: peripheral blood, taken on day 0 of AZD1222 vaccination. These TCRs come from an adult in good health.

V usage is TRBV7-6 and J usage is TRBJ2-6; unclear D gene. The ends were cut back, 1 base at V and 0 bases at J, with 10 bases in the middle. The CDR3 loop spans 17 amino acids. Germline assignment: CDR1 SGHVS and CDR2 FNYEAQ. CDR3 in amino acids: CASSLDVTASGANVLTF. DNA of the CDR3: TGTGCCAGCAGCTTAGATGTTACAGCCTCTGGGGCCAACGTCCTGACTTTC.

This sequence joins TRBV6-5 and TRBJ1-5; TRBD1 is a possible D gene (6 bases). V gave up 6 bases and J gave up 5 bases, with 14 bases separating them. The CDR3 is made up of 14 amino acids. CDR1 is MNHEY and CDR2 is SVGAGI in the germline V gene. The CDR3 here is CASSKSRGDQPQHF. CDR3 in DNA: TGTGCCAGCAGCAAAAGCAGGGGAGATCAGCCCCAGCATTTT.

The CDR3 spells CASSRGAPLSDTQYF. The CDR3 nucleotides read TGCGCCAGCAGCCGGGGGGCGCCACTGTCAGATACGCAGTATTTT. V usage is TRBV5-1 and J usage is TRBJ2-3, with a weak D call TRBD2 (7 bases). Trimming cost V 4 bases and J 4 bases, with 16 bases left between them. Germline loops: CDR1 SGHRS, CDR2 YFSETQ. The CDR3 sequence is 15 residues long. The variable domain in full, completed from reference TRBV5-1 and TRBJ2-3, reads KAGVTQTPRYLIKTRGQQVTLSCSPISGHRSVSWYQQTPGQGLQFLFEYFSETQRNKGNFPGRFSGRQFSNSRSEMNVSTLELGDSALYLCASSRGAPLSDTQYFGPGTRLTVL.

The chain carries TRBV6-5 and TRBJ1-1; 7 positions match TRBD1. The ends lost 2 bases at V and 5 bases at J; junction bases unmatched: 5. The CDR3 runs 14 residues. Germline CDR1 is MNHEY and CDR2 is SVGAGI. CDR3 amino acids: CASSYDRVRTEAFF. CDR3 sequence (DNA): TGTGCCAGCAGTTACGACAGGGTAAGGACTGAAGCTTTCTTT.

This clone was observed a handful of times. The V and J genes are TRBV7-6 and TRBJ1-1; D ambiguous. With 5 bases removed from V and 4 bases from J, the gap between germline ends came to 23 bases. The CDR3 covers 17 residues. Germline CDR1 and CDR2: SGHVS and FNYEAQ. The CDR3 loop is CASSPAANGGMATEAFF. Written as DNA, the CDR3 is TGTGCCAGCAGCCCTGCCGCGAACGGAGGGATGGCCACTGAAGCTTTCTTT.

CDR3 coding DNA: TGTGCCAGCAGCGGGACAGCCTCTGGAAACACCATATATTTT. Its translation is CASSGTASGNTIYF. The V call is TRBV2, the J call TRBJ1-3, with 7 bases identical to TRBD1. CDR3 length: 14 amino acids. Germline V gene sequence: CDR1 SNHLY, CDR2 FYNNEI. V shed 6 bases, J shed 0 bases, and the junction held 2 bases outside the gene matches.

About this clone itself: Other nucleotide sequences from this sample produce the same CDR3. This chain connects TRBV30 to TRBJ1-6, with D maybe TRBD1 (6 bases). CDR3 length: 13 amino acids. Germline V gene sequence: CDR1 GTSNPN, CDR2 SVGIG (reference sequence). Trimming pared 0 bases from V and 8 bases from J, leaving 8 bases between. CDR3 sequence: CAWSVQGDSPLHF. The CDR3 region has the DNA TGTGCCTGGAGTGTACAGGGAGATTCACCCCTCCACTTT.

The gene calls are TRBV2 and TRBJ1-5; D not certain. In germline, CDR1 is SNHLY, CDR2 FYNNEI. V was clipped by 4 bases and J by 4 bases, with 29 bases between them. The CDR3 is 20 residues long. CDR3 region: CASSGVSSNNVGKINQPQHF. The DNA for the CDR3 is TGTGCCAGCAGTGGGGTCAGTTCTAATAATGTCGGTAAGATAAATCAGCCCCAGCATTTT.

The chain has TRBV15 and TRBJ2-1; D unclear. Trimming left V 0 bases short and J 4 bases short, with 10 bases between. CDR1 is LNHNV, CDR2 YYDKDF, per germline (reference sequence). CDR3 size: 15 residues. The DNA of the CDR3 is TGTGCCACCAGCAGAGATCGCGGAAATTACAATGAGCAGTTCTTC. It codes for CATSRDRGNYNEQFF.

The DNA of the CDR3 is TGTGCCAGCAGCTTGGATGAGTACCAAGAGACCCAGTACTTC. This codes for CASSLDEYQETQYF. This sequence joins TRBV5-4 and TRBJ2-5; D ambiguous. The CDR3 loop spans 14 amino acids. V was trimmed by 0 bases and J by 0 bases, leaving 6 bases between them. Germline V CDR1 and CDR2: SGHNT, YYREEE (reference sequence).

The chain is built from TRBV6-5 and TRBJ1-2, with unresolved D. The ends were cut back, 8 bases at V and 2 bases at J, with 15 bases in the middle. The CDR3 is 14 amino acids. Per the germline V gene, CDR1 is MNHEY and CDR2 is SVGAGI. The CDR3 DNA reads as TGTGCCAGCTCATCTCGGGCGTTCAACTATGGCTACACCTTC. Protein: CASSSRAFNYGYTF.

V and J are TRBV29-1 and TRBJ2-7; 7 positions match TRBD1. Germline V CDR1 and CDR2: SQVTM, ANQGSEA. The CDR3 has 13 residues. V shed 6 bases, J shed 2 bases, and the junction held 7 bases outside the gene matches. CDR3 protein: CSVARDSPYEQYF. The CDR3 coding sequence is TGCAGCGTCGCAAGGGACAGTCCCTACGAGCAGTACTTC.

The rearrangement uses TRBV10-3 and TRBJ2-7; no firm D call. CDR1 and CDR2 from the germline V gene are ENHRY and SYGVKD. The CDR3 covers 15 residues. The germline V and J ends were trimmed by 9 bases and 1 base, with 19 bases remaining between them. Here the CDR3 DNA reads TGTGCCATTTGGGATGGGGTCGGTAGTTCCTACGAGCAGTACTTC. Translated, it gives CAIWDGVGSSYEQYF.

This chain joins TRBV15 and TRBJ1-5, with D possibly being TRBD1 (6 bases). The V end was cut by 4 bases, the J end by 4 bases, with 14 bases between. This CDR3 is 15 amino acids long. Looked up from germline, CDR1 is LNHNV and CDR2 is YYDKDF (reference sequence). CDR3 nucleotide sequence: TGTGCCACCAGCACCGGCCCGGACAGAAATCAGCCCCAGCATTTT. This gives the protein CATSTGPDRNQPQHF.

A single count supports this clone. In DNA, the CDR3 is TGTGCCAGCAGTCCTCAAGGCGAGCAGTACTTC. Protein product: CASSPQGEQYF. The chain links TRBV28 to TRBJ2-7; D not resolved. The ends were cut back, 5 bases at V and 6 bases at J, with 8 bases in the middle. CDR1 MDHEN and CDR2 SYDVKM come from the germline V gene. This CDR3 spans 11 amino acids.

This chain uses TRBV6-5 with TRBJ2-7; D is ambiguous. The CDR3 runs to 14 residues. V was shortened by 5 bases and J by 5 bases, with 16 bases between the two germline ends. Germline CDR1 and CDR2: MNHEY and SVGAGI. CDR3 in amino acids: CASSPSLPPDEQYF. CDR3 DNA sequence: TGTGCCAGCAGTCCCAGTCTCCCACCCGACGAGCAGTACTTC.

With regard to this clone: The sample holds other DNA sequences that translate to the same CDR3. The CDR3 nucleotides are TGTGCCAGCAGTTACAGGGGTGAAGCTTTCTTT. Translation: CASSYRGEAFF. V is TRBV6-5 and J is TRBJ1-1; weak D call: TRBD1 (5 bases). Germline CDR1 MNHEY, CDR2 SVGAGI. V was clipped by 2 bases and J by 7 bases, with 5 bases between them. This CDR3 spans 11 amino acids.

This chain joins TRBV5-1 and TRBJ1-2, with a tentative D call TRBD1 (6 bases). The V end was cut by 0 bases, the J end by 0 bases, with 12 bases between. This CDR3 comprises 16 residues. Germline CDR1 and CDR2: SGHRS and YFSETQ. The CDR3 DNA follows: TGCGCCAGCAGCTTGGCCGGGGGCAGGGCTAACTATGGCTACACCTTC. Translation: CASSLAGGRANYGYTF.